This is a list of T cell receptor beta chains from one sample in a study of blood T cell repertoires in COVID-19. Measured with immunoSEQ multiplex PCR; TCRdb has only the in-frame clones, and not every one. Of approximately 59,000 clones in the sample, approximately 87% were seen once. The sample comprised peripheral blood. The receptors come from a man aged 40-49 years with active COVID-19. Both conserved end residues are part of each CDR3. Clone size is not always given. Where it is, it says once, few, many or a class for expanded clones.

clone_size j_call v_call cdr3_aa
. TRBJ2-3 TRBV7-6 CASSLAPPAGAIDTQYF
. TRBJ1-2 TRBV6-1 CASSEDSPFGYTF
. TRBJ2-6 TRBV3-1/TRBV3-2 CASSPRVQGFSSGANVLTF
. TRBJ2-2 TRBV30 CASKSRDSNTGELFF
. TRBJ1-5 TRBV6-5 CASSGQGAGQPQHF
. TRBJ2-2 TRBV6-2/TRBV6-3 CASSSGQGDTGELFF
. TRBJ2-7 TRBV10-3 CAISESRGGSYEQYF
. TRBJ1-1 TRBV5-1 CASSLGTVNTEAFF
. TRBJ1-1 TRBV27 CASSLGGEAEAFF
few TRBJ2-7 TRBV5-4 CASSSDSLGYEQYF
. TRBJ1-4 TRBV5-1 CASSPTDRPNEKLFF
. TRBJ2-3 TRBV27 CASSLRLAADTQYF
. TRBJ1-4 TRBV28 CASSLTGGAEKLFF
. TRBJ1-2 TRBV27 CASRTGGVNGYTF
. TRBJ1-2 TRBV7-9 CASSLARTGPYGYTF
. TRBJ2-7 TRBV27 CASSLDRAYEQYF
. TRBJ2-3 TRBV12-2 CASRLVLAGGLTDTQYF
. TRBJ1-1 TRBV5-4 CASLEQGAGRAFF
. TRBJ1-2 TRBV28 CASSIPLQGAGGYTF
. TRBJ2-1 TRBV5-6 CASSRPLAALFNEQFF
. TRBJ2-5 TRBV11-2 CASSLLTSGYQETQYF
. TRBJ2-1 TRBV18 CASSPFTSGSSYNEQFF
. TRBJ2-7 TRBV5-1 CASSLERTGGSPYEQYF
once TRBJ2-7 TRBV7-8 CASSLESSGRSGAYEQYF
. TRBJ2-3 TRBV28 CASSLYTSGRASPTDTQYF
few TRBJ2-2 TRBV5-1 CASSPRGRSGNTGELFF
. TRBJ2-7 TRBV4-2 CASSLDEGALASYEQYF
. TRBJ2-1 TRBV9 CASSVGAGASYNEQFF
. TRBJ1-2 TRBV6-6 CASSYGLDRVDYGYTF